Sequencing of this T cell receptor beta chain was carried out in a study of identical twins. TCRdb reanalysed the 5' RACE reads using MiXCR and keeps one entry per CDR3 protein. The sample records about 260,000 distinct CDR3 sequences, 5.5% to 7% being singletons. This clonotype was found many times. Its antigen is unknown. V shed 5 bases, J shed 5 bases, and the junction held 6 bases outside the gene matches. This CDR3 spans 14 amino acids. Study-level points and caveats: Whereas memory repertoires showed no such difference, abundant cord blood beta clonotypes carried fewer insertions. Researchers caution that invariant MAIT and iNKT cells could partly confound zero-insertion analyses. Weaker excess twin sharing was seen among beta out-of-frame sequences.

The sample was also linked to a second study, of yellow fever vaccine responses in identical twins. That publication notes: Among the twins, the vaccine T cell response reportedly seemed partly convergent and partly personalized.

The clonotype was recovered from a woman aged 18-30 years in good health. The chain employs TRBV12-3 or TRBV12-4 and TRBJ1-5, with 7 bases identical to TRBD1. Sequences were obtained from memory (CD45RO+) T cells sorted from blood. Here the CDR3 reads CASSPGTAYQPQHF. The DNA of the CDR3 is TGTGCCAGCAGTCCCGGGACAGCCTATCAGCCCCAGCATTTT.